This is a list of T cell receptor beta chains from one sample in a study of monozygotic twins with inflammatory bowel disease. TCRdb re-called the 5' RACE reads; one entry per CDR3 protein, DNA not given. Its table records fewer than 350,000 distinct CDR3 sequences. Sequencing input: blood. The receptors originated from a human donor with ulcerative colitis or Crohn's disease, or a healthy co-twin of an affected twin (not recorded which). CDR3s include the opening cysteine and the closing phenylalanine or tryptophan. The order of the fields is J gene, V gene, CDR3 protein.

>TRBJ1-4|TRBV12-3/TRBV12-4
CASSVGSTNEKLFF
>TRBJ2-7|TRBV20-1
CSARGFGSEQYF
>TRBJ2-3|TRBV24-1
CATSRPGRTDTQYF
>TRBJ1-2|TRBV5-5
CASSFENINYGYTF
>TRBJ1-2|TRBV20-1
CSARDPGTGGWGVYGYTF
>TRBJ1-6|TRBV21-1
CASRWHRVISYNSPLHF
>TRBJ1-1|TRBV28
CASSLRTGHAFF
>TRBJ1-3|TRBV11-1
CASSLSWLGGSSGNTIYF
>TRBJ2-1|TRBV24-1
CATSDPAGTLDNEQFF
>TRBJ1-1|TRBV27
CASRRTGMGTEAFF
>TRBJ2-3|TRBV20-1
CSARLGTSRSANTQYF
>TRBJ2-1|TRBV7-9
CASSPWTGGNNEQFF
>TRBJ2-7|TRBV27
CASSPRTVYEQYF
>TRBJ2-2|TRBV27
CASRTDSDYTGELFF
>TRBJ1-2|TRBV5-4
CASSKTGGTFYGYTF
>TRBJ2-3|TRBV6-5
CASSYLAGGTDTQYF
>TRBJ1-1|TRBV16
CASSQSRRSMNTEAFF